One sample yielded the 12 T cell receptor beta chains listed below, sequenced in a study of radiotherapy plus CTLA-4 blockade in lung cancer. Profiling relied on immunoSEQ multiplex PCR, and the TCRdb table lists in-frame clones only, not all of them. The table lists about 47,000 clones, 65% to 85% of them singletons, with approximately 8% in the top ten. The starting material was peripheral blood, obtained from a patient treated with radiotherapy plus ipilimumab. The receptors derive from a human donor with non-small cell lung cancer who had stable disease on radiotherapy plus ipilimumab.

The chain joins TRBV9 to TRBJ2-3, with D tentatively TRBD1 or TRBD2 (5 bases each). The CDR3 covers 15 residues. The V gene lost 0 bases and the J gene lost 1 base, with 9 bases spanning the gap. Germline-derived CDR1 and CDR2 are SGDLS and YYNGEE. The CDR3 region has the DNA TGTGCCAGCAGCGTAGGCCGGGGCGGCACAGATACGCAGTATTTT. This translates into CASSVGRGGTDTQYF.

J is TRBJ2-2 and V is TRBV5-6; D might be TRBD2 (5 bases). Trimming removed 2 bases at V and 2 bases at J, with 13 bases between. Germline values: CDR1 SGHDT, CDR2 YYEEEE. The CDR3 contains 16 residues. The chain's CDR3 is CASSFGIRANTGELFF. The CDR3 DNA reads TGTGCCAGCAGCTTCGGGATTCGGGCCAACACCGGGGAGCTGTTTTTT. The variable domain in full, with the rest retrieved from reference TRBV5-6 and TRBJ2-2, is DAGVTQSPTHLIKTRGQQVTLRCSPKSGHDTVSWYQQALGQGPQFIFQYYEEEERQRGNFPDRFSGHQFPNYSSELNVNALLLGDSALYLCASSFGIRANTGELFFGEGSRLTVL.

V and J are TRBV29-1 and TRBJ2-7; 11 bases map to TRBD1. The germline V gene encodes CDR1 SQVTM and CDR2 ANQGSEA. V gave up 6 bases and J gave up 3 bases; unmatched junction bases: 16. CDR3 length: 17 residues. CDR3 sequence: CSVEWRLRDRGYYEQYF. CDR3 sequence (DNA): TGCAGCGTCGAATGGCGCCTCCGGGACAGGGGGTACTACGAGCAGTACTTC.

The CDR3 coding sequence is TGCGCCAGCAGCTTGGGACTAGCGAACACCGGGGAGCTGTTTTTT. This gives the protein CASSLGLANTGELFF. The chain has TRBV5-1 and TRBJ2-2, with TRBD2 as a possible D gene (6 bases). The V and J ends lost 0 bases and 0 bases respectively, with 6 bases between them. Germline V lookup: CDR1 SGHRS, CDR2 YFSETQ. This CDR3 is built from 15 residues. The full variable domain, its missing parts supplied by reference TRBV5-1 and TRBJ2-2, is KAGVTQTPRYLIKTRGQQVTLSCSPISGHRSVSWYQQTPGQGLQFLFEYFSETQRNKGNFPGRFSGRQFSNSRSEMNVSTLELGDSALYLCASSLGLANTGELFFGEGSRLTVL.

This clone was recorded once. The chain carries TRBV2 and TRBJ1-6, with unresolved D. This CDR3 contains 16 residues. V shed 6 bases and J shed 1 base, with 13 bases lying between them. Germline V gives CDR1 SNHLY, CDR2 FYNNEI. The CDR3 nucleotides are TGTGCCAGCAGGGCTTATGGAGGTTCCTATAATTCACCCCTCCACTTT. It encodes CASRAYGGSYNSPLHF.

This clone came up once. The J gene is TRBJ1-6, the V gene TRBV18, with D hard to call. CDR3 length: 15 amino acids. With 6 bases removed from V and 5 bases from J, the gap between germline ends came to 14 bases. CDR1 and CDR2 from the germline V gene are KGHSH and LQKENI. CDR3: CASSSQTGDNSPLHF. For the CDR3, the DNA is TGTGCCAGCTCCTCACAAACCGGGGATAATTCACCCCTCCACTTT.

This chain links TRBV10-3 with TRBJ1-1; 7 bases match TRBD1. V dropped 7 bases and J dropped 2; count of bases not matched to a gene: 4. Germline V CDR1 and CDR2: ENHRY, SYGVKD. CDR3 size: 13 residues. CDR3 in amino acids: CAIMGTENTEAFF. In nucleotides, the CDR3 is TGTGCCATCATGGGGACAGAAAACACTGAAGCTTTCTTT.

DNA for the CDR3: TGTGCCAGCAGTTTATCAGGTAGGAACACTGAAGCTTTCTTT. Its protein is CASSLSGRNTEAFF. The J gene is TRBJ1-1, the V gene TRBV28, with unresolved D. The CDR3 contains 14 residues. Trimming removed 1 base at V and 1 base at J, with 7 bases between. In germline, CDR1 is MDHEN, CDR2 SYDVKM.

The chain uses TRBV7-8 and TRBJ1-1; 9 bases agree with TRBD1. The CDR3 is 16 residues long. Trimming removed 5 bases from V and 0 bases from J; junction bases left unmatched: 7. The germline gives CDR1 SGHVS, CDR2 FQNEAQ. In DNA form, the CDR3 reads TGTGCCAGCAGCCTTCGGGACAGGGCTATGAACACTGAAGCTTTCTTT. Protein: CASSLRDRAMNTEAFF.

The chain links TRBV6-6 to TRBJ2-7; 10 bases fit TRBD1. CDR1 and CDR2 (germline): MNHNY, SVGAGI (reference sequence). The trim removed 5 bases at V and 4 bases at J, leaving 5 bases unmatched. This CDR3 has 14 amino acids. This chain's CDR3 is CASSAGTGVYEQYF. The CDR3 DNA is TGTGCCAGCAGTGCCGGGACAGGGGTTTACGAGCAGTACTTC.

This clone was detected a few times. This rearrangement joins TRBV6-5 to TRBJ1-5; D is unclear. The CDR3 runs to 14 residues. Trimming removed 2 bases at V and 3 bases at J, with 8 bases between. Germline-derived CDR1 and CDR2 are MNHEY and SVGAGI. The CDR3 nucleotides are TGTGCCAGCAGTTACGAAGGGATCAATCAGCCCCAGCATTTT. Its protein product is CASSYEGINQPQHF.

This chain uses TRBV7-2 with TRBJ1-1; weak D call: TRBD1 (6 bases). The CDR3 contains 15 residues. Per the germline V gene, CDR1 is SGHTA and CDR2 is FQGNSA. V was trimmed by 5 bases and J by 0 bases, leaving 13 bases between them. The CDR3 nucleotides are TGTGCCAGCAGCACCAGACAGGCCATGAACACTGAAGCTTTCTTT. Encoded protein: CASSTRQAMNTEAFF.